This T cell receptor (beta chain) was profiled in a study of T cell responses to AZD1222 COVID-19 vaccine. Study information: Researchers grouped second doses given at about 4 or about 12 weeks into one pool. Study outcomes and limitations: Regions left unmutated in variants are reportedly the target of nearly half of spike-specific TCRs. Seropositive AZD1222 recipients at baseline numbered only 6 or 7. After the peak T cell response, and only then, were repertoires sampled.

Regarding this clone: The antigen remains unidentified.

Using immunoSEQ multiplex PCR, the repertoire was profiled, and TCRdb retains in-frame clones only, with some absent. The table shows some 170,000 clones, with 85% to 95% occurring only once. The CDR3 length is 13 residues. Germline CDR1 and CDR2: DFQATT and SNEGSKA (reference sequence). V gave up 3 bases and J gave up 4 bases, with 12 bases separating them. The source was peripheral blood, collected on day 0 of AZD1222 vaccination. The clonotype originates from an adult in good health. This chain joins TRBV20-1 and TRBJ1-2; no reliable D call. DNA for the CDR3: TGCAGTGCTAGTGAGAGGGAGCCCTATGGCTACACCTTC. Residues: CSASEREPYGYTF.